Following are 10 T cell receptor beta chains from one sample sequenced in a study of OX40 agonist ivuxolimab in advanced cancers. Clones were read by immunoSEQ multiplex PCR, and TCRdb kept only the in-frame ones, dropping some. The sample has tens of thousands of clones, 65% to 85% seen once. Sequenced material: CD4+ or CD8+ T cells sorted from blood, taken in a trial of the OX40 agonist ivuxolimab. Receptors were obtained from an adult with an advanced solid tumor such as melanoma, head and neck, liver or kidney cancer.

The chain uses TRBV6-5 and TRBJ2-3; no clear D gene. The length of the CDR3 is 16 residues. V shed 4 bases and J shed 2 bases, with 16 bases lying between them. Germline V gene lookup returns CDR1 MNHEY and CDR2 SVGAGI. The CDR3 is CASSSQPNPSTDTQYF. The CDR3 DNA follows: TGTGCCAGCAGTTCACAGCCCAACCCTTCCACAGATACGCAGTATTTT.

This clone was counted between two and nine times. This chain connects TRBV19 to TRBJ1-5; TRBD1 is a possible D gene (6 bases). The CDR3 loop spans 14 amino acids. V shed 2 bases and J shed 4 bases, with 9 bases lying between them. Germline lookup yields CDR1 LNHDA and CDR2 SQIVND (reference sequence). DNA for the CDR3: TGTGCCAGTAGTATAAGACAGGCTAATCAGCCCCAGCATTTT. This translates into CASSIRQANQPQHF.

The CDR3 DNA is TGTGCCAGCAGCCCGTATGGACAGGGTAAAGAGACCCAGTACTTC. Its protein product is CASSPYGQGKETQYF. The rearrangement joins TRBV27 to TRBJ2-5; 8 bases are shared with TRBD1. CDR3 length equals 15 residues. CDR1 is MNHEY and CDR2 is SMNVEV in the germline V gene (reference sequence). V dropped 6 bases and J dropped 3; count of bases not matched to a gene: 9.

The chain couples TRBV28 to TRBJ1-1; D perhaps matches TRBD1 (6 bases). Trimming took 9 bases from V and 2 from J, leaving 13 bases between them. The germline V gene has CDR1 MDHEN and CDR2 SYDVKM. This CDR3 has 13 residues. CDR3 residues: CASRQEINTEAFF. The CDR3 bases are TGTGCCAGTAGACAGGAGATTAACACTGAAGCTTTCTTT.

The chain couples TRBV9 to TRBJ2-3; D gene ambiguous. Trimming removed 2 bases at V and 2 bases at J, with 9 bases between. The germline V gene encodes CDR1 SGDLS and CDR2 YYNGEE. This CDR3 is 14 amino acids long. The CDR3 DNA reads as TGTGCCAGCAGCGTTCGAAGCTACACAGATACGCAGTATTTT. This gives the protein CASSVRSYTDTQYF.

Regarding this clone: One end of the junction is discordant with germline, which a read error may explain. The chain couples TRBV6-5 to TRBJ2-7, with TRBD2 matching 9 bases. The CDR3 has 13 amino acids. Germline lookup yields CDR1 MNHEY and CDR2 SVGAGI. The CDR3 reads CASSATSGYGQYF. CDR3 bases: TGTGCCAGCAGTGCGACTAGCGGCTACGGGCAGTACTTC.

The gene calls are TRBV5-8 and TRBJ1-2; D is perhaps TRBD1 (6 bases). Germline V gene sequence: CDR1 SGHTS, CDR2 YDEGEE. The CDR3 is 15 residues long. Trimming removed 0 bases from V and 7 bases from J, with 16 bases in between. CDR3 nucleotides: TGTGCCAGCAGCTTGGCGGCAGGGGAAACTAGTGGCTACACCTTC. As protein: CASSLAAGETSGYTF.

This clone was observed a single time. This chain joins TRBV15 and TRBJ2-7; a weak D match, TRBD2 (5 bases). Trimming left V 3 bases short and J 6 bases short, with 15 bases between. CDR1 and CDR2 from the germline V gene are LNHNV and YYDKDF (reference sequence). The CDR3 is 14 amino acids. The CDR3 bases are TGTGCCACCAGCAGCCAACTAGGAGGTACCGAGCAGTACTTC. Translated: CATSSQLGGTEQYF.

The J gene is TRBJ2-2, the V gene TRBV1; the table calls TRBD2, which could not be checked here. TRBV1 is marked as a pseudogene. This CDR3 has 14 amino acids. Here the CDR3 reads CTSRVDAFSGGAVF. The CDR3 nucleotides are TGCACCAGCAGAGTGGACGCTTTCAGCGGGGGAGCTGTTTTT.

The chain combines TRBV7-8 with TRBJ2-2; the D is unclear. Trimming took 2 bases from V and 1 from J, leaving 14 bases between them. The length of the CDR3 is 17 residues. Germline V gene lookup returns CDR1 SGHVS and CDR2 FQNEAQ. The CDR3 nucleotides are TGTGCCAGCAGCTTAAGGGTAGTTGTCGGGAACACCGGGGAGCTGTTTTTT. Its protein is CASSLRVVVGNTGELFF.